This T cell receptor (beta chain) was recorded in a study of blood T cell repertoires in COVID-19. The V and J ends lost 0 bases and 9 bases respectively, with 19 bases between them. Germline assignment: CDR1 SGDLS and CDR2 YYNGEE. There are 17 residues in the CDR3. Repertoires were generated with immunoSEQ multiplex PCR, while TCRdb's copy carries only in-frame clones and drops some. In the table there are fewer than 250,000 clones, roughly 85% of which are singletons. The clonotype comes from a woman aged 45-65 years with acute COVID-19. The chain employs TRBV9 and TRBJ1-6, with D possibly being TRBD1 (6 bases). Sequencing was performed on PBMCs or T cells enriched from blood (not recorded which). The DNA for the CDR3 is TGTGCCAGCAGCGTAGGAGGGGGTAAGGCGGAAAGTTCACCCCTCCACTTT. Its translation: CASSVGGGKAESSPLHF.